Detailed here is one TCR beta chain. Its antigen is unknown. Trimming removed 1 base at V and 6 bases at J, with 12 bases between. Germline lookup yields CDR1 SGDLS and CDR2 YYNGEE. The CDR3 loop spans 14 amino acids. These data belong to a study of cytomegalovirus exposure and HLA in healthy donors. Only in-frame clones appear in the TCRdb table, and some are missing; sequencing was by immunoSEQ multiplex PCR. The sample includes 150,000 to 200,000 clones, about nine tenths seen only once; the top ten take approximately 2.6%. Findings and limits, study-wide: For cytomegalovirus status, the classifier reportedly gave diagnoses with high specificity and sensitivity. A few CMV-associated chains were confirmed in vitro to be specific for CMV antigens. Rare TCR sequences dominated, though some public TCRs recurred in many donors.

Sequencing was carried out using PBMCs. This clonotype was sampled from a man aged 18 to 35 in good health and CMV-seropositive. V usage is TRBV9 and J usage is TRBJ2-3; D is unresolved. The CDR3 bases are TGTGCCAGCAGCGTATCGAGGATACCGGATACGCAGTATTTT. It encodes CASSVSRIPDTQYF.